These 29 T cell receptor beta chains were sequenced from one sample in a study of cytomegalovirus exposure and HLA in healthy donors. PCR amplification relied on 60 Vbeta primers (plus 13 Jbeta primers). The data were produced by immunoSEQ multiplex PCR, yet TCRdb's version contains in-frame clones alone and is incomplete. Of 90,000 to 150,000 clones in the sample, around 79% were seen once. Sequenced sample: PBMCs. Receptor source: a woman in her 30s in good health and CMV-seropositive.

The V and J genes are TRBV2 and TRBJ2-7, with 10 bases fitting TRBD2. Germline CDR1 SNHLY, CDR2 FYNNEI. V shed 3 bases and J 3 bases; nucleotides not matched to a gene: 2. The CDR3 runs to 14 residues. In DNA, the CDR3 is TGTGCCAGCAGTGAGCTAGCGGGGGACTACGAGCAGTACTTC. Encoded protein: CASSELAGDYEQYF.

V is TRBV5-4 and J is TRBJ2-3; D possibly corresponds to TRBD2 (5 bases). CDR1 is SGHNT, CDR2 YYREEE, per germline (reference sequence). The CDR3 covers 14 residues. Trimming stripped 0 bases from V and 2 bases from J, with 7 bases between. For the CDR3, the DNA is TGTGCCAGCAGCTTGGCGGGATCCACAGATACGCAGTATTTT. This sequence encodes CASSLAGSTDTQYF.

The chain employs TRBV7-2 and TRBJ2-2, with TRBD1 matching over 8 bases. V lost 2 bases to trimming and J lost 5 bases; unmatched junction nucleotides: 10. Germline loops: CDR1 SGHTA, CDR2 FQGNSA. The CDR3 runs to 17 residues. The CDR3 is CASSLTMAGGFTGELFF. Here the CDR3 DNA reads TGTGCCAGCAGCTTAACAATGGCAGGGGGCTTTACCGGGGAGCTGTTTTTT.

This chain uses TRBV7-6 with TRBJ2-1, with 16 bases that match TRBD2. The CDR3 extends over 20 amino acids. V was pared by 2 bases and J by 9 bases, with 16 bases of the junction left unmatched. Germline values: CDR1 SGHVS, CDR2 FNYEAQ. CDR3 sequence reads: CASSLPPAGLAGGRFTEQFF. The CDR3 DNA sequence: TGTGCCAGCAGCTTACCCCCGGCGGGACTAGCGGGGGGGAGGTTTACTGAGCAGTTCTTC.

This clone rates as medium-sized. V and J are TRBV7-9 and TRBJ1-5; tentative D call: TRBD1 (5 bases). The CDR3 is made up of 14 amino acids. The V gene's germline CDR1 is SEHNR and CDR2 FQNEAQ (reference sequence). V was clipped by 4 bases and J by 5 bases, with 12 bases between them. CDR3 loop: CASSYTGYHQPQHF. The CDR3, as DNA: TGTGCCAGCAGCTATACAGGCTACCATCAGCCCCAGCATTTT. The whole variable domain, remainder taken from reference TRBV7-9 and TRBJ1-5, is DTGVSQNPRHKITKRGQNVTFRCDPISEHNRLYWYRQTLGQGPEFLTYFQNEAQLEKSRLLSDRFSAERPKGSFSTLEIQRTEQGDSAMYLCASSYTGYHQPQHFGDGTRLSIL.

The chain combines TRBV27 with TRBJ1-4; 8 bases map to TRBD1. CDR1 is MNHEY, CDR2 SMNVEV, per germline (reference sequence). V shed 3 bases and J 8 bases; nucleotides not matched to a gene: 11. The CDR3 runs to 16 residues. The CDR3 sequence is CASSFSEDRVGEKLFF. Written as DNA, the CDR3 is TGTGCCAGCAGTTTCTCCGAGGACAGGGTGGGGGAAAAACTGTTTTTT. The complete variable domain, with remaining parts taken from reference TRBV27 and TRBJ1-4, reads EAQVTQNPRYLITVTGKKLTVTCSQNMNHEYMSWYRQDPGLGLRQIYYSMNVEVTDKGDVPEGYKVSRKEKRNFPLILESPSPNQTSLYFCASSFSEDRVGEKLFFGSGTQLSVL.

This clone was detected a few times. The CDR3 reads CASSPRGGSSYNSPLHF. The CDR3 DNA follows: TGTGCCAGCAGTCCGCGGGGGGGAAGCTCCTATAATTCACCCCTCCACTTT. The chain couples TRBV27 to TRBJ1-6, with a weak D call TRBD1 (5 bases). Trimming shortened V by 5 bases and J by 0 bases, and 14 bases separated the two germline ends. Germline assignment: CDR1 MNHEY and CDR2 SMNVEV (reference sequence). The CDR3 consists of 17 residues.

This clone came up a few times. This chain links TRBV5-6 with TRBJ2-1; TRBD1 is a possible D gene (6 bases). This CDR3 contains 16 residues. V lost 2 bases, J lost 1 base, and 13 bases lay in between. Germline V gene lookup returns CDR1 SGHDT and CDR2 YYEEEE. The CDR3 DNA is TGTGCCAGCAGCTTTCGGCAGGGGCCATCCTACAATGAGCAGTTCTTC. It codes for CASSFRQGPSYNEQFF.

The rearrangement joins TRBV5-6 to TRBJ2-7; no definite D call. Germline-derived CDR1 and CDR2 are SGHDT and YYEEEE. The CDR3 is 17 amino acids. Trimming took 0 bases from V and 3 from J, leaving 19 bases between them. CDR3 sequence (DNA): TGTGCCAGCAGCTTGGCCCCAGGATCTCCATCGTACTACGAGCAGTACTTC. Translated: CASSLAPGSPSYYEQYF.

This clone has just a few counts. The V call is TRBV29-1, the J call TRBJ2-3; 9 positions match TRBD2. The CDR3 consists of 13 residues. V was clipped by 4 bases and J by 1 base; unmatched bases: 0. From germline, CDR1 is SQVTM and CDR2 ANQGSEA. CDR3 sequence: CSVVAGGTDTQYF. The CDR3, as DNA: TGCAGCGTTGTAGCGGGGGGCACAGATACGCAGTATTTT.

The rearrangement links TRBV4-2 to TRBJ2-5; D may be TRBD2 (5 bases). The CDR3 extends over 13 amino acids. Looked up from germline, CDR1 is LGHNA and CDR2 is YNFKEQ. Trimming took off 1 base at V and 4 bases at J, with 7 bases between the two ends. CDR3 region: CASSQVGRETQYF. In DNA form, the CDR3 reads TGTGCCAGCAGCCAAGTTGGGAGAGAGACCCAGTACTTC.

The chain carries TRBV6-5 and TRBJ2-7; a weak D match, TRBD2 (6 bases). The V gene lost 7 bases and the J gene lost 0 bases, with 13 bases spanning the gap. CDR1 and CDR2 (germline): MNHEY, SVGAGI. The length of the CDR3 is 14 residues. CDR3 amino acids: CASTRGPSSYEQYF. CDR3 sequence (DNA): TGTGCCAGCACGCGGGGTCCCTCCTCCTACGAGCAGTACTTC.

The chain couples TRBV4-1 to TRBJ2-7, with D unclear. Trimming pared 0 bases from V and 7 bases from J, leaving 13 bases between. Per the germline V gene, CDR1 is MGHRA and CDR2 is YSYEKL. This CDR3 has 14 residues. For the CDR3, the DNA is TGCGCCAGCAGCCAAGATCTACGGGTAGCAGAGCAGTACTTC. This codes for CASSQDLRVAEQYF.

This chain connects TRBV9 to TRBJ2-5, with 8 bases matching TRBD2. The length of the CDR3 is 17 residues. V gave up 0 bases and J gave up 4 bases; unmatched junction bases: 11. CDR1 and CDR2 from the germline V gene are SGDLS and YYNGEE. CDR3 nucleotide sequence: TGTGCCAGCAGCGTAGGACCCAGCGGGGCGGGGGGAGAGACCCAGTACTTC. Its translation: CASSVGPSGAGGETQYF.

This rearrangement joins TRBV2 to TRBJ2-1, with 11 bases identical to TRBD2. Germline CDR1 reads SNHLY; CDR2 reads FYNNEI. The CDR3 has 14 residues. V was clipped by 6 bases and J by 4 bases; unmatched bases: 2. CDR3: CASRLAGVYNEQFF. The CDR3 DNA reads TGTGCCAGCAGACTAGCGGGGGTGTACAATGAGCAGTTCTTC.

The chain combines TRBV10-3 with TRBJ1-6; D unclear. V dropped 1 base and J dropped 7 bases, with 11 bases sitting between them. The CDR3 extends over 15 amino acids. Germline V gene data show CDR1 as ENHRY and CDR2 as SYGVKD. CDR3 in DNA: TGTGCCATCAGTGAGTTTGCGGCAGAAAATTCACCCCTCCACTTT. Translation gives CAISEFAAENSPLHF.

The genes are TRBV7-9 and TRBJ1-2; D may be TRBD1 (5 bases). The CDR3 covers 16 residues. Trimming removed 1 base from V and 2 bases from J, with 14 bases in between. Germline V CDR1 and CDR2: SEHNR, FQNEAQ (reference sequence). The CDR3 sequence is CASSLGEKTANYGYTF. The CDR3 nucleotides are TGTGCCAGCAGCTTAGGCGAAAAGACAGCGAACTATGGCTACACCTTC.

The rearrangement uses TRBV10-2 and TRBJ2-7; TRBD2 agrees at 12 bases. V lost 6 bases to trimming and J lost 2 bases; unmatched junction nucleotides: 2. This CDR3 spans 14 amino acids. Germline V gene lookup returns CDR1 WSHSY and CDR2 SAAADI. In DNA, the CDR3 is TGCGCCAGCAGCGGACTAGCGGGAACCTACGAGCAGTACTTC. Translating it yields CASSGLAGTYEQYF.

Comments on this clone: Other nucleotide sequences in the sample specify the same CDR3. The chain recombines TRBV10-3 with TRBJ1-1, with D maybe TRBD1 (5 bases). The germline V gene encodes CDR1 ENHRY and CDR2 SYGVKD. This CDR3 contains 12 residues. Trimming shortened V by 10 bases and J by 6 bases, and 15 bases separated the two germline ends. This CDR3 reads CATTGEGAEAFF. In nucleotides, the CDR3 is TGTGCCACCACGGGGGAAGGGGCTGAAGCTTTCTTT.

This clone was picked up a small number of times. The chain recombines TRBV7-9 with TRBJ2-3; a possible D gene is TRBD1 (6 bases). This CDR3 is 14 amino acids long. Trimming pared 5 bases from V and 7 bases from J, leaving 16 bases between. The germline gives CDR1 SEHNR, CDR2 FQNEAQ (reference sequence). The CDR3 sequence: CASSPGQLYHTQYF. In DNA, the CDR3 is TGTGCCAGCAGCCCGGGACAACTATACCATACGCAGTATTTT.

The J gene is TRBJ1-1, the V gene TRBV27; D not resolved. Deletions cut 3 bases from V and 0 bases from J, with 8 bases between. The CDR3 is 14 amino acids. Germline CDR1 MNHEY, CDR2 SMNVEV (reference sequence). This CDR3 reads CASSLSSVNTEAFF. The CDR3 DNA reads as TGTGCCAGCAGTTTGTCCTCGGTGAACACTGAAGCTTTCTTT.

The CDR3 coding sequence is TGTGCCAGCAGCTCCCTCTTCTCTGGGGCCAACGTCCTGACTTTC. Protein sequence: CASSSLFSGANVLTF. This rearrangement joins TRBV11-2 to TRBJ2-6; D unclear. The CDR3 is 15 residues long. Germline V lookup: CDR1 SGHAT, CDR2 FQNNGV. Deletions cut 4 bases from V and 0 bases from J, with 7 bases between.

This clone was seen a few times. The chain is built from TRBV2 and TRBJ1-1; D is undetermined. CDR3 size: 14 residues. Trimming stripped 4 bases from V and 7 bases from J, with 16 bases between. Germline V gene lookup returns CDR1 SNHLY and CDR2 FYNNEI. This chain's CDR3 is CASSVAPPVSEAFF. The CDR3 DNA reads as TGTGCCAGCAGTGTCGCCCCCCCGGTGAGTGAAGCTTTCTTT. The full variable domain, completed using reference TRBV2 and TRBJ1-1, is EPEVTQTPSHQVTQMGQEVILRCVPISNHLYFYWYRQILGQKVEFLVSFYNNEISEKSEIFDDQFSVERPDGSNFTLKIRSTKLEDSAMYFCASSVAPPVSEAFFGQGTRLTVV.

This sequence joins TRBV29-1 and TRBJ1-1; D is perhaps TRBD1 (5 bases). V was trimmed by 7 bases and J by 4 bases, leaving 13 bases between them. Per germline, CDR1 SQVTM and CDR2 ANQGSEA. The CDR3 loop spans 12 amino acids. The CDR3 nucleotides are TGCAGCGCCGTGGGGGGAATCACTGAAGCTTTCTTT. This gives the protein CSAVGGITEAFF.

The V call is TRBV6-1, the J call TRBJ2-5; a possible D gene is TRBD1 (6 bases). The CDR3 is 15 residues long. V was shortened by 6 bases and J by 3 bases, with 17 bases between the two germline ends. Looked up from germline, CDR1 is MNHNS and CDR2 is SASEGT. CDR3: CASSLTLGAEETQYF. The CDR3 DNA sequence: TGTGCCAGCAGCCTCACCTTGGGGGCAGAAGAGACCCAGTACTTC.

This chain connects TRBV5-1 to TRBJ1-5, with 7 bases fitting TRBD1. The CDR3 is made up of 14 amino acids. V lost 5 bases to trimming and J lost 2 bases; unmatched junction nucleotides: 4. Germline CDR1 is SGHRS and CDR2 is YFSETQ. CDR3 sequence reads: CASSEGAGNQPQHF. CDR3 nucleotides: TGCGCCAGCAGTGAGGGGGCAGGCAATCAGCCCCAGCATTTT.

This clone occurred a few times. CDR3 protein: CSVQAGSPKGNTIYF. In nucleotides, the CDR3 is TGCAGCGTTCAAGCAGGGTCCCCGAAGGGAAACACCATATATTTT. This chain joins TRBV29-1 and TRBJ1-3, with D possibly being TRBD1 (5 bases). The V end was cut by 5 bases, the J end by 4 bases, with 18 bases between. This CDR3 comprises 15 residues. Per the germline V gene, CDR1 is SQVTM and CDR2 is ANQGSEA.

The CDR3 sequence: CASSPRDRDEQYF. CDR3 sequence (DNA): TGTGCCAGCAGCCCCCGGGACAGGGACGAGCAGTACTTC. The chain employs TRBV4-2 and TRBJ2-7, with 9 bases matching TRBD1. The CDR3 length is 13 residues. The germline V gene has CDR1 LGHNA and CDR2 YNFKEQ. The V segment lost 4 bases and the J segment 5 bases; nucleotides outside the gene matches: 3.

In regard to this clone: A read error may produce the germline difference seen at one junction end. The gene calls are TRBV5-5 and TRBJ2-7; a possible D gene is TRBD2 (6 bases). The CDR3 runs 14 residues. Per the germline V gene, CDR1 is SGHKS and CDR2 is YYEKEE (reference sequence). In DNA form, the CDR3 reads TGCGCCAGCAGCCCCGGCGGGGCGGGCTACGAGCAGTACTTC. It codes for CASSPGGAGYEQYF. Full variable domain (remainder filled in from reference TRBV5-5 and TRBJ2-7): DAGVTQSPTHLIKTRGQQVTLRCSPISGHKSVSWYQQVLGQGPQFIFQYYEKEERGRGNFPDRFSARQFPNYSSELNVNALLLGDSALYLCASSPGGAGYEQYFGPGTRLTVT.